These 15 T cell receptor beta chains were sequenced from one sample in a study of blood T cells in healthy people across ages. It was with a sample-barcoded 5' primer and a J-beta primer mix that a second PCR of about 6 to 12 cycles was run. From the 5' RACE reads, TCRdb called clonotypes with MiXCR, one entry per CDR3 protein. Found here are around 850,000 distinct CDR3 sequences, around 36% of them singletons; the top ten hold 10% to 15%. The sequencing input was blood. The receptors were sampled from a man aged 18 to 30 in good health.

This chain uses TRBV7-2 with TRBJ1-6; tentative D call: TRBD1 (6 bases). Per the germline V gene, CDR1 is SGHTA and CDR2 is FQGNSA. Trimming cost V 5 bases and J 8 bases, with 19 bases left between them. The CDR3 sequence is 16 residues long. CDR3 region: CASSPGVTGLHSPLHF. CDR3 sequence (DNA): TGTGCCAGCAGCCCAGGGGTAACAGGGCTCCATTCACCCCTCCACTTT.

The chain links TRBV11-3 to TRBJ2-6; D remains ambiguous. CDR1 is SGHNT, CDR2 YENEEA, per germline. V was pared by 1 base and J by 3 bases, with 7 bases between. The CDR3 extends over 15 amino acids. The CDR3 coding sequence is TGTGCCAGCAGCTTAGCCGTCGGTGGGGCCAACGTCCTGACTTTC. This gives the protein CASSLAVGGANVLTF.

This clonotype turned up a few times. The chain recombines TRBV10-3 with TRBJ1-2; no clear D. The CDR3 contains 14 residues. With 6 bases removed from V and 3 bases from J, the gap between germline ends came to 14 bases. CDR1 ENHRY and CDR2 SYGVKD come from the germline V gene. CDR3: CAIREGLKDYGYTF. Here the CDR3 DNA reads TGTGCCATCAGGGAGGGCTTAAAGGACTATGGCTACACCTTC.

V gene TRBV6-5 combines with J gene TRBJ2-7, with a weak D call TRBD2 (5 bases). The germline CDR1 and CDR2 sequences are MNHEY and SVGAGI. This CDR3 comprises 13 residues. Trimming cost V 8 bases and J 3 bases, with 14 bases left between them. The CDR3 is CASGPSNYYEQYF. In DNA form, the CDR3 reads TGTGCCAGCGGCCCTAGCAACTACTACGAGCAGTACTTC.

DNA for the CDR3: TGTGCCATCAGAGGGGGGGCAACTAATGAAAAACTGTTTTTT. Its protein is CAIRGGATNEKLFF. The gene calls are TRBV10-3 and TRBJ1-4, with D possibly TRBD1 on 6 matching bases. The CDR3 runs 14 residues. CDR1 and CDR2 from the germline V gene are ENHRY and SYGVKD. The V gene lost 6 bases and the J gene lost 0 bases, with 8 bases spanning the gap.

This clonotype showed up just a few times. The rearrangement uses TRBV7-3 and TRBJ1-1; 8 nucleotides match TRBD1. Germline assignment: CDR1 SGHTA and CDR2 FQGTGA. The CDR3 runs 16 residues. With V trimmed by 0 bases and J by 9 bases, 12 bases remained unmatched. In DNA, the CDR3 is TGTGCCAGCAGCTTAACGGGGGAGACAGGGGCCCGTAAAGCTTTCTTT. As protein: CASSLTGETGARKAFF.

This clonotype has a handful of counts. The chain is built from TRBV5-5 and TRBJ1-6; D is unresolved. Germline-derived CDR1 and CDR2 are SGHKS and YYEKEE (reference sequence). The CDR3 totals 15 residues. V dropped 1 base and J dropped 11 bases, with 16 bases sitting between them. This CDR3 is CASSLMTETQAPLHF. The CDR3 DNA is TGTGCCAGCAGCTTGATGACCGAGACGCAGGCACCCCTCCACTTT.

This clonotype was seen a few times. The CDR3: CASSQAEDSLAGIVQETQYF. As DNA, the CDR3 is TGTGCCAGCAGCCAGGCTGAAGACTCTTTAGCGGGAATAGTCCAAGAGACCCAGTACTTC. The chain couples TRBV4-2 to TRBJ2-5; 8 bases line up with TRBD2. The germline gives CDR1 LGHNA, CDR2 YNFKEQ. This CDR3 is 20 amino acids long. Trimming cost V 3 bases and J 1 base; bases outside gene matches: 19.

This clonotype was counted a few times. J is TRBJ2-3 and V is TRBV6-2 or TRBV6-3, with 7 bases that match TRBD2. The V and J ends lost 5 bases and 4 bases, in that order; junction bases with no gene match: 6. The CDR3 covers 14 residues. Germline values: CDR1 MNHEY, CDR2 SVGEGT. CDR3 sequence reads: CASSGVRGADTQYF. As DNA, the CDR3 is TGTGCCAGCAGTGGGGTACGGGGGGCAGATACGCAGTATTTT.

V usage is TRBV6-1 and J usage is TRBJ1-2, with D unresolved. The CDR3 runs 13 residues. The germline gives CDR1 MNHNS, CDR2 SASEGT. V lost 4 bases and J 4 bases, leaving 10 bases between the germline ends. DNA for the CDR3: TGTGCCAGCAGTGTTTCCTCCACCTATGGCTACACCTTC. This translates into CASSVSSTYGYTF.

There are a few counts of this clonotype. V is TRBV20-1 and J is TRBJ1-1; TRBD1 agrees at 8 bases. V was pared by 0 bases and J by 0 bases, with 3 bases of the junction left unmatched. This CDR3 spans 15 amino acids. The germline V gene encodes CDR1 DFQATT and CDR2 SNEGSKA (reference sequence). Written as DNA, the CDR3 is TGCAGTGCTAGAGAGGCAGGGGGCATGAACACTGAAGCTTTCTTT. It is translated as CSAREAGGMNTEAFF.

This chain connects TRBV4-2 to TRBJ1-2; D may be TRBD1 (5 bases). The CDR3 contains 16 residues. CDR1 is LGHNA and CDR2 is YNFKEQ in the germline V gene. Between the trimmed V and J ends, which lost 3 bases and 4 bases, there was a span of 18 bases. The CDR3 nucleotides read TGTGCCAGCAGCCAGGGCCATCAGGGAGCTGGCTATGGCTACACCTTC. This translates into CASSQGHQGAGYGYTF.

CDR3: CASSPSGGNYEQYF. The CDR3 coding sequence is TGTGCCAGCAGTCCTAGCGGGGGGAACTACGAGCAGTACTTC. V gene TRBV27 combines with J gene TRBJ2-7, with 11 bases fitting TRBD2. Germline V lookup: CDR1 MNHEY, CDR2 SMNVEV (reference sequence). The CDR3 contains 14 residues. V lost 5 bases and J lost 3; bases outside the gene matches: 3.

This clonotype occurred many times. V gene TRBV25-1 combines with J gene TRBJ2-1; weak D call: TRBD2 (5 bases). V lost 1 base to trimming and J lost 6 bases, with 10 bases between them. Germline V gene sequence: CDR1 MGHDK, CDR2 SYGVNS. This CDR3 has 14 amino acids. Written as DNA, the CDR3 is TGTGCCAGCAGTGAATGGGTGACTACCAATGAGCAGTTCTTC. Translated, it gives CASSEWVTTNEQFF.

Many counts were recorded for this clonotype. The chain is built from TRBV20-1 and TRBJ2-1; 8 nucleotides match TRBD2. The CDR3 spans 14 residues. The germline V gene has CDR1 DFQATT and CDR2 SNEGSKA (reference sequence). The ends lost 2 bases at V and 5 bases at J; junction bases unmatched: 5. DNA of the CDR3: TGCAGTGCTAGACGGCGGGGGGAAAACAATGAGCAGTTCTTC. Amino acids: CSARRRGENNEQFF.